This T cell receptor beta chain was captured by sequencing in a study of cytomegalovirus exposure and HLA in healthy donors. PCR employed 60 Vbeta and 13 Jbeta primers. TCRdb's copy holds only in-frame clones and misses some; the assay was immunoSEQ multiplex PCR. This sample has 200,000 or so clones; about 78% occur once, and the top ten carry 3% to 4.5%. This TCR was sampled from a male donor in good health and CMV-seronegative. Sequenced sample: PBMCs.

This chain's CDR3 is CASSQAGAEKLFF. The CDR3 bases are TGCGCCAGCAGCCAAGCAGGGGCCGAAAAACTGTTTTTT. The chain uses TRBV4-1 and TRBJ1-4; D perhaps matches TRBD1 (6 bases). The CDR3 totals 13 residues. The V and J ends lost 1 base and 8 bases respectively, with 8 bases between them. Germline CDR1 and CDR2: MGHRA and YSYEKL.